Sequencing of this TCR beta chain was carried out in a study of blood T cell repertoires in COVID-19. For the study at large: The United States, Italy and Spain provided the acute and convalescent COVID-19 samples. Sources were T cells, B-cell-depleted T cells, or PBMCs; the material itself was cDNA or gDNA.

There are 14 residues in the CDR3. Trimming removed 1 base from V and 1 base from J, with 10 bases in between. Germline-derived CDR1 and CDR2 are SQVTM and ANQGSEA. As processed by the authors: Reference gene primer amplification gave estimated nucleated cell counts. The data were produced by immunoSEQ multiplex PCR, yet TCRdb's version contains in-frame clones alone and is incomplete. Clonal size and the V and J genes are those of that table, whereas D and trimming came from the DNA. The sample yields under 350,000 clones, around nine tenths seen once. This TCR was sampled from a man aged 35-49 years with acute or convalescent COVID-19. The sample comprised peripheral blood. The rearrangement links TRBV29-1 to TRBJ1-1; D is unresolved. The CDR3 loop reads CSVEAGDGNTEAFF. The CDR3 coding sequence is TGCAGCGTTGAAGCCGGGGATGGGAACACTGAAGCTTTCTTT.